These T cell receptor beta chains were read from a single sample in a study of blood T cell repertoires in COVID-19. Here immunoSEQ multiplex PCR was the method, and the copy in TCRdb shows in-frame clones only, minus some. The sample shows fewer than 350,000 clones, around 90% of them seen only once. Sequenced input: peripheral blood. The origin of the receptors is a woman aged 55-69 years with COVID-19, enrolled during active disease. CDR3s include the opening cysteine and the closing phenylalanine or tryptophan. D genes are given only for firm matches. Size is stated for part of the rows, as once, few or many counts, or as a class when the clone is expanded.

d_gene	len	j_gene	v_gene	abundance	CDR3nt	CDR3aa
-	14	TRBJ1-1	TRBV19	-	TGTGCCAGTAGTACGCCACAACAAACCACTGAAGCTTTCTTT	CASSTPQQTTEAFF
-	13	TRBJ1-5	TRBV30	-	TGTGCCTGGAATAAGGCAGGGGATCAGCCCCAGCATTTT	CAWNKAGDQPQHF
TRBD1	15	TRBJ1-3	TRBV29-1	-	TGCAGCGTTGAAGGACAGGGGAGCTCTGGAAACACCATATATTTT	CSVEGQGSSGNTIYF
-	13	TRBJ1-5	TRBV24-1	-	TGTGCCACCAGTGACAGGGGCAATCAGCCCCAGCATTTT	CATSDRGNQPQHF
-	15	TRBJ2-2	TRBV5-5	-	TGTGCCAGCAGCTTCAGGGAGGAGAACACCGGGGAGCTGTTTTTT	CASSFREENTGELFF
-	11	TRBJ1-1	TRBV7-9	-	TGTGCCAGCAGATCTATCACTGAAGCTTTCTTT	CASRSITEAFF
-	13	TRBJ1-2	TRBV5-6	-	TGTGCCAGCAGCTTGAGACAGGTCGATGGCTACACCTTC	CASSLRQVDGYTF
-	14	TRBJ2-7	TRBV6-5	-	TGTGCCAGCAGTCCCTACCAGGAATACTACGAGCAGTACTTC	CASSPYQEYYEQYF
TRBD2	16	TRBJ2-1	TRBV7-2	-	TGTGCCAGCAGCCCCCAAGCGGGGCTCCCCTTCAATGAGCAGTTCTTC	CASSPQAGLPFNEQFF
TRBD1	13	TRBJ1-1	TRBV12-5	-	TGTGCTAGTACGCGACAGGGGGTTCCTGAAGCTTTCTTT	CASTRQGVPEAFF
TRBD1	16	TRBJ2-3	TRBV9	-	TGTGCCAGCAGCGTGGGACAGGGAGTGGTCACAGATACGCAGTATTTT	CASSVGQGVVTDTQYF
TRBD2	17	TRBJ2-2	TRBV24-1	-	TGTGCCACCAGTGACCCCCGTAGCGGGGGAGGTACCGGGGAGCTGTTTTTT	CATSDPRSGGGTGELFF
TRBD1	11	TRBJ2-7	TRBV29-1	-	TGCAGCGTATCGGACAGGCTCGAGCAGTACTTC	CSVSDRLEQYF
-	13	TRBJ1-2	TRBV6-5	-	TGTGCCAGCAGTAACAGTTACCTCCCGGGCTACACCTTC	CASSNSYLPGYTF
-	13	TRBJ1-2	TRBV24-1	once	TGTGCCACCAGTGATCAGACAGGCTATGGCTACACCTTC	CATSDQTGYGYTF
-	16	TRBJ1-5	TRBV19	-	TGTGCCAGTAGTACCCCCGGAGGGGGAGGGTGGCAGCCCCAGCATTTT	CASSTPGGGGWQPQHF
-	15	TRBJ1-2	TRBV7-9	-	TGTGCCAGCAGCCCTCGGGAGGGGGAGGTCTATGGCTACACCTTC	CASSPREGEVYGYTF
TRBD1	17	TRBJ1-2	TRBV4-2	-	TGTGCCAGCAGCCAAGATTTTACAGGGGCTGTTTTGGGTGGCTACACCTTC	CASSQDFTGAVLGGYTF
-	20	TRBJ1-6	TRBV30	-	TGTGCCTGGAGTCAAAGCAGGACATATGGGCCAGACGCAAGCAGTTCACCCCTCCACTTT	CAWSQSRTYGPDASSSPLHF
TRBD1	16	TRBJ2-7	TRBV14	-	TGTGCCAGCAGCTCCCGGAGGGACAGGCCTCTTTACGAGCAGTACTTC	CASSSRRDRPLYEQYF
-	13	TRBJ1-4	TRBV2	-	TGTGCCAGCAGTGAAAAAGACCCTGGGCCACTGTTTTTT	CASSEKDPGPLFF
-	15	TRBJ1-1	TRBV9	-	TGTGCCAGCAGCAAGGAAGGAGGTTCGAACACTGAAGCTTTCTTT	CASSKEGGSNTEAFF
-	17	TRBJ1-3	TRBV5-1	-	TGCGCCAGCAGCTTGGCCCCCCAGGGGACCTCTGGAAACACCATATATTTT	CASSLAPQGTSGNTIYF
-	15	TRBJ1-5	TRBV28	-	TGTGCCAGCAGTCCCCATCCCAGGGTCCCTCAGCCCCAGCATTTT	CASSPHPRVPQPQHF
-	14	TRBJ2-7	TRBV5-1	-	TGCGCCAGCAGCTTAGGGGGTTCCTCCTACGAGCAGTACTTC	CASSLGGSSYEQYF
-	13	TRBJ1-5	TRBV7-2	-	TGTGCCAGCAGCATCGCTGGGAGTCAGCCCCAGCATTTT	CASSIAGSQPQHF
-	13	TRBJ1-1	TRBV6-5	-	TGTGCCAGCAGATCCGGGGGAGGGACTGAAGCTTTCTTT	CASRSGGGTEAFF
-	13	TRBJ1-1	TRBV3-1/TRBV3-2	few	TGTGCCAGCAGCCTCCGCGGGAGGACTGAAGCTTTCTTT	CASSLRGRTEAFF
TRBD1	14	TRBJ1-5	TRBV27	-	TGTGCCAGCAGTTTCCAGGGACAGAATCAGCCCCAGCATTTT	CASSFQGQNQPQHF
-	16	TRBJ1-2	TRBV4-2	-	TGTGCCAGCAGCCAAGATAGGGGGAACGGGGTCGGTGGCTACACCTTC	CASSQDRGNGVGGYTF
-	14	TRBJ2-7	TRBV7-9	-	TGTGCCAGCAGCTTACTTCGGGGTGGGTACGAGCAGTACTTC	CASSLLRGGYEQYF
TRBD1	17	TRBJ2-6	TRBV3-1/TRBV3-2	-	TGTGCCAGCAGCCCCACGACAGGGGGCATAAGGGCCAACGTCCTGACTTTC	CASSPTTGGIRANVLTF
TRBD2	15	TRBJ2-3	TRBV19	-	TGTGCCAGTAGTGGGCGCGGGGGGGGTAAAGATACGCAGTATTTT	CASSGRGGGKDTQYF
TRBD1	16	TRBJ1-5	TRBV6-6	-	TGTGCCAGCAGCCACCCGGGGACAGGGGGAGGTCAGCCCCAGCATTTT	CASSHPGTGGGQPQHF
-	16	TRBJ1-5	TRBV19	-	TGTGCCAGTAGTATAGATAGTCGGGGGGGCAATCAGCCCCAGCATTTT	CASSIDSRGGNQPQHF
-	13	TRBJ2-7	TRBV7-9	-	TGTGCCAGCAGCCCAACAGGGTACCACGAGCAGTACTTC	CASSPTGYHEQYF
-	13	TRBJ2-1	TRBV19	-	TGTGCCAGTAGTCAGGGCTTTTACAATGAGCAGTTCTTC	CASSQGFYNEQFF
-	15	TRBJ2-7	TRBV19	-	TGTGCCAGTAGTAGCGGCGGCAGGGCTCCCTACGAGCAGTACTTC	CASSSGGRAPYEQYF
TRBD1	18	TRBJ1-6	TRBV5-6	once	TGTGCCAGCAGCTATAAACCGGGACAGGGCTCCTATAATTCACCCCTCCACTTT	CASSYKPGQGSYNSPLHF
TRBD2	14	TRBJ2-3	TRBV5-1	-	TGCGCCAGCCGGACTAGCGGGGCGACAGATACGCAGTATTTT	CASRTSGATDTQYF
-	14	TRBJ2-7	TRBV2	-	TGTGCCAGCAGTGAAGGACAGGTTGGCTACGAGCAGTACTTC	CASSEGQVGYEQYF
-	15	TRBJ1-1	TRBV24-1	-	TGTGCCACCAGTAATGGGGGGGCGCGCAACACTGAAGCTTTCTTT	CATSNGGARNTEAFF